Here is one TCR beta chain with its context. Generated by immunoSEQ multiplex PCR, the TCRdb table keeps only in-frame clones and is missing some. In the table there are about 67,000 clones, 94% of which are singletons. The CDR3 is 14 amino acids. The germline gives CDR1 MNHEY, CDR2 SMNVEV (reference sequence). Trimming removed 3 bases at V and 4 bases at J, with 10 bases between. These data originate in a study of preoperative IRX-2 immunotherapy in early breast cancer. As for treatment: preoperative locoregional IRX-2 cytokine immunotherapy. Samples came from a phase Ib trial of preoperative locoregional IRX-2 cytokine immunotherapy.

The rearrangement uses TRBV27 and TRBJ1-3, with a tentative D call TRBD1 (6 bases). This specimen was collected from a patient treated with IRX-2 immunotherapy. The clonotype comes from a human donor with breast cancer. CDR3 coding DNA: TGTGCCAGCAGTTTGAGGGGGGGCGGAAACACCATATATTTT. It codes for CASSLRGGGNTIYF.